These 29 T cell receptor beta chains were sequenced from one sample in a study of OX40 agonist ivuxolimab in advanced cancers. The data were produced by immunoSEQ multiplex PCR, yet TCRdb's version contains in-frame clones alone and is incomplete. This table has approximately 30,000 clones, approximately 86% appearing once. The sequences come from CD4+ or CD8+ T cells sorted from blood, collected in a trial of the OX40 agonist ivuxolimab. The source of these receptors is an adult with an advanced solid tumor such as melanoma, head and neck, liver or kidney cancer.

V gene TRBV5-4 combines with J gene TRBJ1-1; 7 bases agree with TRBD1. There are 13 residues in the CDR3. Germline CDR1 reads SGHNT; CDR2 reads YYREEE (reference sequence). Trimming at V came to 1 base and at J to 5 bases, leaving 2 bases not matched to a gene. The CDR3 sequence: CASSLLQGTEAFF. CDR3 DNA: TGTGCCAGCAGCTTGCTACAGGGGACTGAAGCTTTCTTT.

This rearrangement joins TRBV9 to TRBJ1-4; D gene unclear. The germline gives CDR1 SGDLS, CDR2 YYNGEE. The CDR3 sequence is 16 residues long. The V gene lost 0 bases and the J gene lost 0 bases, with 9 bases spanning the gap. DNA for the CDR3: TGTGCCAGCAGCGTAGTAGCCGGGGCAACTAATGAAAAACTGTTTTTT. This sequence encodes CASSVVAGATNEKLFF.

The gene calls are TRBV18 and TRBJ2-1; the match to TRBD2 covers 7 bases. The CDR3 sequence is 17 residues long. CDR1 KGHSH and CDR2 LQKENI come from the germline V gene. Trimming cost V 1 base and J 5 bases; bases outside gene matches: 11. CDR3: CASSPRREGLTDNEQFF. Here the CDR3 DNA reads TGTGCCAGCTCACCACGGAGGGAGGGCCTCACGGACAATGAGCAGTTCTTC.

The chain joins TRBV7-2 to TRBJ1-1, with D unresolved. CDR3 length equals 13 residues. Germline V lookup: CDR1 SGHTA, CDR2 FQGNSA. V was trimmed by 5 bases and J by 5 bases, leaving 12 bases between them. The CDR3 bases are TGTGCCAGCAGCAAAGCACCGGGGACTGAAGCTTTCTTT. Amino acids: CASSKAPGTEAFF.

The chain recombines TRBV12-1 with TRBJ1-3. TRBV12-1 represents a pseudogene. The length of the CDR3 is 16 residues. The CDR3 bases are TGTGCCAGCAGCTTGGGATTGAGGGCCGCTGGAAACACCATATATTTT. As protein: CASSLGLRAAGNTIYF.

V is TRBV19 and J is TRBJ1-1; no clear D gene. CDR3 length: 12 residues. Germline V gene sequence: CDR1 LNHDA, CDR2 SQIVND (reference sequence). Deletions cut 7 bases from V and 4 bases from J, with 10 bases between. The DNA for the CDR3 is TGTGCCAGTACCTCCGGGATCACTGAAGCTTTCTTT. Its translation is CASTSGITEAFF.

By sample share, this clone is medium-sized. This CDR3 reads CASSPSMTGDQPQHF. CDR3 nucleotide sequence: TGTGCCAGCAGTCCCTCCATGACAGGGGATCAGCCCCAGCATTTT. J is TRBJ1-5 and V is TRBV27; 8 positions match TRBD1. The germline V gene encodes CDR1 MNHEY and CDR2 SMNVEV (reference sequence). The CDR3 contains 15 residues. V lost 5 bases and J lost 5; bases outside the gene matches: 8.

V and J are TRBV19 and TRBJ1-1; D gene unclear. The V end lost 4 bases, the J end lost 8 bases, and 8 bases lay between the germline ends. The CDR3 is 11 amino acids. Germline CDR1 and CDR2: LNHDA and SQIVND (reference sequence). Written as DNA, the CDR3 is TGTGCCAGTAGTACCCTCTTAGAAGCTTTCTTT. This codes for CASSTLLEAFF.

This rearrangement joins TRBV4-3 to TRBJ2-1; tentatively, D is TRBD1 (6 bases). This CDR3 has 14 amino acids. The V and J ends lost 4 bases and 5 bases respectively, with 12 bases between them. The V gene's germline CDR1 is LGHNA and CDR2 YSLEER. CDR3 sequence: CASSLPDSNNEQFF. CDR3 in DNA: TGCGCCAGCAGCCTCCCGGACAGTAACAATGAGCAGTTCTTC.

The rearrangement joins TRBV9 to TRBJ2-1, with a tentative D call TRBD2 (5 bases). There are 16 residues in the CDR3. V was cut by 1 base and J by 0 bases, with 11 bases left in between. Per the germline V gene, CDR1 is SGDLS and CDR2 is YYNGEE. The CDR3 DNA sequence: TGTGCCAGCAGCGTAACCGGGGAAAGCTCCTACAATGAGCAGTTCTTC. It is translated as CASSVTGESSYNEQFF.

V gene TRBV7-8 combines with J gene TRBJ2-2; D is undetermined. With 1 base removed from V and 4 bases from J, the gap between germline ends came to 16 bases. The CDR3 length is 17 residues. Germline V gene data show CDR1 as SGHVS and CDR2 as FQNEAQ. The CDR3 reads CASSLDYPSVGTGELFF. The CDR3 coding sequence is TGTGCCAGCAGCTTAGACTATCCGTCGGTCGGCACCGGGGAGCTGTTTTTT.

The chain uses TRBV5-8 and TRBJ2-1, with D perhaps matching TRBD2 (6 bases). Between the trimmed V and J ends, which lost 4 bases and 3 bases, there was a span of 14 bases. Germline loops: CDR1 SGHTS, CDR2 YDEGEE. The CDR3 has 15 residues. The CDR3 reads CASSISRDFYNEQFF. In nucleotides, the CDR3 is TGTGCCAGCAGCATTAGCCGGGACTTCTACAATGAGCAGTTCTTC.

This chain uses TRBV5-6 with TRBJ1-2; 11 bases fit TRBD1. Trimming removed 3 bases from V and 2 bases from J; junction bases left unmatched: 3. This CDR3 has 15 amino acids. The germline gives CDR1 SGHDT, CDR2 YYEEEE. CDR3 nucleotide sequence: TGTGCCAGCAGCTCGGACAGGGGGCAGAACTATGGCTACACCTTC. The encoded protein is CASSSDRGQNYGYTF.

This rearrangement joins TRBV27 to TRBJ2-7; 8 nucleotides align to TRBD1. Germline V gives CDR1 MNHEY, CDR2 SMNVEV (reference sequence). V was clipped by 7 bases and J by 2 bases; unmatched bases: 4. The CDR3 runs 13 residues. The CDR3, as DNA: TGTGCCAGCATAGGACAGGGCCCCTACGAGCAGTACTTC. Its protein is CASIGQGPYEQYF.

This sequence joins TRBV27 and TRBJ2-1; 10 bases agree with TRBD2. Germline V gene lookup returns CDR1 MNHEY and CDR2 SMNVEV (reference sequence). The CDR3 loop spans 15 amino acids. After removal of 5 bases from V and 5 bases from J, the junction contained 6 bases not matched to a gene. The CDR3, as DNA: TGTGCCAGCAGTCCAACTAGCGGGACCCACAATGAGCAGTTCTTC. Amino acids: CASSPTSGTHNEQFF.

This chain connects TRBV7-9 to TRBJ2-7; D is perhaps TRBD1 (6 bases). This CDR3 region has 13 residues. Germline loops: CDR1 SEHNR, CDR2 FQNEAQ (reference sequence). V was cut by 7 bases and J by 7 bases, with 17 bases left in between. The CDR3 nucleotides read TGTGCCAGCACCCAACGTGGGGGCGAGGAGCAGTACTTC. Residues: CASTQRGGEEQYF.

Here the CDR3 reads CASSSGLAGYETQYF. The CDR3 DNA reads TGTGCCAGCAGCTCCGGACTAGCGGGATATGAGACCCAGTACTTC. The V and J genes are TRBV11-3 and TRBJ2-5, with TRBD2 matching 12 bases. This CDR3 comprises 15 residues. J gave up 5 bases and V 4 bases, and 5 bases lay outside the gene matches. In germline, CDR1 is SGHNT, CDR2 YENEEA. The whole variable domain, remainder taken from reference TRBV11-3 and TRBJ2-5, is EAGVVQSPRYKIIEKKQPVAFWCNPISGHNTLYWYLQNLGQGPELLIRYENEEAVDDSQLPKDRFSAERLKGVDSTLKIQPAELGDSAVYLCASSSGLAGYETQYFGPGTRLLVL.

J is TRBJ1-2 and V is TRBV2; the match to TRBD1 covers 7 bases. The CDR3 runs to 13 residues. Per the germline V gene, CDR1 is SNHLY and CDR2 is FYNNEI. V lost 8 bases, J lost 4 bases, and 7 bases stayed unmatched. CDR3 residues: CASSPGQPYGYTF. In DNA, the CDR3 is TGTGCCAGCTCCCCGGGACAGCCCTATGGCTACACCTTC.

This chain links TRBV9 with TRBJ2-7; D possibly corresponds to TRBD2 (6 bases). The CDR3 is 13 residues long. V was cut by 3 bases and J by 3 bases, with 10 bases left in between. The germline V gene encodes CDR1 SGDLS and CDR2 YYNGEE. The CDR3 spells CASSEATSYEQYF. The CDR3 DNA reads as TGTGCCAGCAGCGAAGCGACTAGCTACGAGCAGTACTTC.

In this sample, this clone turned up a few times. V usage is TRBV19 and J usage is TRBJ1-4; the D is unclear. Germline assignment: CDR1 LNHDA and CDR2 SQIVND (reference sequence). CDR3 length: 13 residues. V dropped 3 bases and J dropped 8 bases, with 10 bases sitting between them. In DNA form, the CDR3 reads TGTGCCAGTAGTATGTTTCGGGCGGAAAAACTGTTTTTT. It is translated as CASSMFRAEKLFF.

The V and J genes are TRBV27 and TRBJ2-1; 10 nucleotides line up with TRBD1. The CDR3 length is 13 residues. V shed 8 bases and J 4 bases; nucleotides not matched to a gene: 2. CDR1 and CDR2 (germline): MNHEY, SMNVEV (reference sequence). CDR3 in DNA: TGTGCCAGCGGGGGACAGGGGTACAATGAGCAGTTCTTC. It is translated as CASGGQGYNEQFF.

The chain has TRBV7-2 and TRBJ2-3; unclear D gene. Germline V gene sequence: CDR1 SGHTA, CDR2 FQGNSA. V shed 4 bases and J shed 1 base, with 9 bases lying between them. The CDR3 totals 14 residues. CDR3 coding DNA: TGTGCCAGCAGCTCCGCAACGGGCACAGATACGCAGTATTTT. It encodes CASSSATGTDTQYF.

This clone came up once. The V gene is TRBV9, the J gene TRBJ2-7, with TRBD2 identical over 9 bases. Germline lookup yields CDR1 SGDLS and CDR2 YYNGEE. Unmatched junction bases numbered 6, after V lost 0 bases and J lost 5 bases. The CDR3 has 15 residues. CDR3 loop: CASSVGGSGSDEQYF. The CDR3 DNA is TGTGCCAGCAGCGTAGGAGGTAGCGGGAGTGACGAGCAGTACTTC.

The chain carries TRBV21-1 and TRBJ2-1; the table's D call of TRBD2 was not tested on the DNA. TRBV21-1 is recorded as a pseudogene. The CDR3 spans 16 residues. The CDR3 region is CASSKLSSGSEGEQFF. The CDR3 DNA sequence: TGTGCCAGCAGCAAACTGAGTAGCGGGAGTGAAGGTGAGCAGTTCTTC.

The chain employs TRBV28 and TRBJ2-3, with 12 bases fitting TRBD2. This CDR3 comprises 17 residues. Trimming cost V 5 bases and J 2 bases; bases outside gene matches: 8. Germline CDR1 reads MDHEN; CDR2 reads SYDVKM. The CDR3 DNA is TGTGCCAGCAGTAGCCGGGCTAGCGGGAGGGCCACAGATACGCAGTATTTT. Residues: CASSSRASGRATDTQYF.

Only one count was recorded for this clone. The chain combines TRBV7-9 with TRBJ2-1; D is unresolved. This CDR3 region has 12 residues. Trimming pared 5 bases from V and 10 bases from J, leaving 12 bases between. Per the germline V gene, CDR1 is SEHNR and CDR2 is FQNEAQ (reference sequence). CDR3 sequence (DNA): TGTGCCAGCAGCCTAGGAGTCCGAGAGCAGTTCTTC. It encodes CASSLGVREQFF.

The chain recombines TRBV4-1 with TRBJ1-1; D uncertain. V was pared by 1 base and J by 6 bases, with 15 bases between. CDR3 size: 15 residues. The V gene's germline CDR1 is MGHRA and CDR2 YSYEKL. The CDR3 coding sequence is TGCGCCAGCAGCCAAGCCCGCTACAGCGGCTCTGAAGCTTTCTTT. Translating gives CASSQARYSGSEAFF.

V is TRBV5-6 and J is TRBJ2-7, with D maybe TRBD1 (7 bases). V was pared by 4 bases and J by 3 bases, with 11 bases between. The CDR3 is made up of 13 amino acids. CDR1 and CDR2 from the germline V gene are SGHDT and YYEEEE. The CDR3, as DNA: TGTGCCAGCAGCCCGGGGGACAGCTACGAGCAGTACTTC. Translation: CASSPGDSYEQYF.

The CDR3 coding sequence is TGTGCCAGTAGTATAGGAAGTTTCCTAGGGGTCGAGCAGTACTTC. The encoded protein is CASSIGSFLGVEQYF. The chain couples TRBV19 to TRBJ2-7; maybe TRBD1 (5 bases). The germline V gene encodes CDR1 LNHDA and CDR2 SQIVND (reference sequence). This CDR3 region has 15 residues. V was pared by 1 base and J by 6 bases, with 16 bases between.